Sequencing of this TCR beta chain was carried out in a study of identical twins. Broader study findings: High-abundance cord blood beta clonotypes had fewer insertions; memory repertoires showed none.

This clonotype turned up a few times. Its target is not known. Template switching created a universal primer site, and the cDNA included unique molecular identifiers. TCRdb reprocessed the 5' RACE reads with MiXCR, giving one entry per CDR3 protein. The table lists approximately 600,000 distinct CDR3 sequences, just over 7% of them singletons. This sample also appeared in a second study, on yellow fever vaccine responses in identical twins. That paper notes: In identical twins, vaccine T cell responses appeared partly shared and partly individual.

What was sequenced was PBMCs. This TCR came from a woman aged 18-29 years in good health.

For the CDR3, the DNA is TGCGCCAGCAGCTTGGCCACGCGGGACAACCAAGAGACCCAGTACTTC. Translating it yields CASSLATRDNQETQYF. The genes are TRBV5-1 and TRBJ2-5, with D tentatively TRBD1 or TRBD2 (6 bases each). The V end was cut by 0 bases, the J end by 0 bases, with 12 bases between. CDR1 is SGHRS, CDR2 YFSETQ, per germline. The length of the CDR3 is 16 residues. Filled out from reference TRBV5-1 and TRBJ2-5, the complete variable domain reads KAGVTQTPRYLIKTRGQQVTLSCSPISGHRSVSWYQQTPGQGLQFLFEYFSETQRNKGNFPGRFSGRQFSNSRSEMNVSTLELGDSALYLCASSLATRDNQETQYFGPGTRLLVL.